This T cell receptor (beta chain) stems from a study of T-cell memory formation after mild COVID-19. With 0 bases removed from V and 6 bases from J, the gap between germline ends came to 12 bases. The length of the CDR3 is 15 residues. Germline V lookup: CDR1 LGHNA, CDR2 YSLEER. MiXCR, applied by TCRdb to the 5' RACE reads, yields one record per CDR3 protein. The sample holds a few hundred thousand distinct CDR3 sequences, roughly 15% seen once. This receptor was obtained from a man aged 18 to 29 who had mild COVID-19 (a few samples of this study predate the infection). Cell type and time point are not known. The sample was PBMCs or a T cell subset sorted from them (not recorded which). This rearrangement joins TRBV4-3 to TRBJ2-1; possible D gene TRBD2, 6 bases. In DNA, the CDR3 is TGCGCCAGCAGCCAAGAGGAGGGCCGTCGCAATGAGCAGTTCTTC. The encoded protein is CASSQEEGRRNEQFF.